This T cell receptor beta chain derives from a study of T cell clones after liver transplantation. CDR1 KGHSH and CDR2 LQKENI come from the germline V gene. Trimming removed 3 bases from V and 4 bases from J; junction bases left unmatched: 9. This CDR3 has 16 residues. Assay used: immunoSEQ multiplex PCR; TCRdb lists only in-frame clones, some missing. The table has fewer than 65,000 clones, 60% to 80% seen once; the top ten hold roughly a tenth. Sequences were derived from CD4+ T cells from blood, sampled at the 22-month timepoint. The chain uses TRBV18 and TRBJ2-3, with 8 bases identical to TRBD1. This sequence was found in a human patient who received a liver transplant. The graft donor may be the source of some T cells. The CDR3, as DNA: TGTGCCAGCTCACCTTCCCCGGGACAGGTACCAGATACGCAGTATTTT. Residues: CASSPSPGQVPDTQYF.